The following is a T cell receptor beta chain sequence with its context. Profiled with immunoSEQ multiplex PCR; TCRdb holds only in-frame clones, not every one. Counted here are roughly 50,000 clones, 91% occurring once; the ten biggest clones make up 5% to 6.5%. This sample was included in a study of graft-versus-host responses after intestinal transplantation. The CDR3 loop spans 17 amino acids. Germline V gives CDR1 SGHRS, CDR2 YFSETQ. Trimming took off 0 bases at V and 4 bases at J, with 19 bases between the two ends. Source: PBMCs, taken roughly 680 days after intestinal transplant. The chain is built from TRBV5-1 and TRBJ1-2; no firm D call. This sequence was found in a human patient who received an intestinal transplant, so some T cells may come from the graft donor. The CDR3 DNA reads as TGCGCCAGCAGCTTGGATACATCGGCAGCTCAAATCTATGGCTACACCTTC. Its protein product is CASSLDTSAAQIYGYTF.